This T cell receptor (beta chain) was retrieved from a study of cytomegalovirus exposure and HLA in healthy donors. Vbeta (60) and Jbeta (13) primers were used in the PCR. This table comes from immunoSEQ multiplex PCR, and its TCRdb copy is limited to in-frame clones, with some not included. Among 120,000 to 150,000 clones listed, around three quarters were seen once. With regard to this clone: No antigen is known for it.

Study-wide results and caveats: A later analysis showed TCR association rates differing by HLA locus, peaking at DRB1 and lowest at HLA-C.

Sequences were obtained from PBMCs. The TCR was taken from a man aged 35 to 55 in good health and CMV-seropositive.

CDR3 bases: TGTGCCACCAGCCAACCCACCGTGACAGTCGATGGCTACACCTTC. It encodes CATSQPTVTVDGYTF. The V gene is TRBV15, the J gene TRBJ1-2; D possibly corresponds to TRBD1 (5 bases). CDR3 length: 15 amino acids. V lost 5 bases and J lost 6, with 19 bases in between. Germline V gives CDR1 LNHNV, CDR2 YYDKDF (reference sequence).